Shown below are 28 T cell receptor beta chains from a single sample sequenced in a study of blood T cell repertoires in COVID-19. The method was immunoSEQ multiplex PCR; TCRdb's version includes in-frame clones alone and lacks a portion of them. The sample has roughly 180,000 clones, approximately 88% seen once. Specimen: peripheral blood. These TCRs come from a woman in her 30s with acute or convalescent COVID-19.

This sequence joins TRBV15 and TRBJ2-2, with TRBD2 matching 9 bases. CDR1 is LNHNV and CDR2 is YYDKDF in the germline V gene (reference sequence). This CDR3 is 18 amino acids long. The V and J ends lost 0 bases and 4 bases, in that order; junction bases with no gene match: 9. The chain's CDR3 is CATSRDPTREGGTGELFF. CDR3 nucleotide sequence: TGTGCCACCAGCAGAGATCCCACGCGGGAGGGCGGCACCGGGGAGCTGTTTTTT. Based on the CDR3 plus reference TRBV15 and TRBJ2-2, the full variable domain is DAMVIQNPRYQVTQFGKPVTLSCSQTLNHNVMYWYQQKSSQAPKLLFHYYDKDFNNEADTPDNFQSRRPNTSFCFLDIRSPGLGDTAMYLCATSRDPTREGGTGELFFGEGSRLTVL.

V gene TRBV19 combines with J gene TRBJ1-4; possibly TRBD1 for D (5 bases). Germline CDR1 is LNHDA and CDR2 is SQIVND (reference sequence). V lost 3 bases, J lost 7 bases, and 18 bases lay in between. The CDR3 is 16 amino acids. The CDR3 DNA is TGTGCCAGTAGTATCCTGTCAGGGTCGTCAAGTGAAAAACTGTTTTTT. Its protein product is CASSILSGSSSEKLFF.

This chain uses TRBV28 with TRBJ2-7; 7 bases match TRBD1. Trimming took 1 base from V and 4 from J; bases not matched to a gene: 10. CDR3 length: 16 residues. Germline V lookup: CDR1 MDHEN, CDR2 SYDVKM. In DNA form, the CDR3 reads TGTGCCAGCAGTTTATCCCCTGGACAGGCCTCGTACGAGCAGTACTTC. Translating it yields CASSLSPGQASYEQYF.

The chain has TRBV28 and TRBJ1-5; the D gene is possibly TRBD1 (5 bases). CDR3 length equals 12 residues. Trimming shortened V by 4 bases and J by 9 bases, and 10 bases separated the two germline ends. Germline V gene data show CDR1 as MDHEN and CDR2 as SYDVKM. CDR3 in amino acids: CASSSGGLPQHF. CDR3 DNA: TGTGCCAGCAGTTCCGGGGGTTTGCCCCAGCATTTT.

V is TRBV3-1 (or the pseudogene TRBV3-2) and J is TRBJ1-5; D might be TRBD1 (5 bases). Germline CDR1 LGHDT, CDR2 YNNKEL (reference sequence). The V end was cut by 1 base, the J end by 5 bases, with 12 bases between. The CDR3 extends over 15 amino acids. For the CDR3, the DNA is TGTGCCAGCAGCCAAGCTCCGGGGGGTTATCAGCCCCAGCATTTT. As protein: CASSQAPGGYQPQHF.

The chain uses TRBV7-8 and TRBJ2-2; 7 bases fit TRBD2. The CDR3 has 13 residues. With V trimmed by 3 bases and J by 8 bases, 3 bases remained unmatched. Germline V CDR1 and CDR2: SGHVS, FQNEAQ. CDR3 DNA: TGTGCCAGCAGCTTGGGGAGGGTAGGGGAGCTGTTTTTT. This gives the protein CASSLGRVGELFF.

CDR3 nucleotides: TGTGCCAGTAGAAAGTCAGGGGTCAATGAGCAGTTCTTC. Its translation: CASRKSGVNEQFF. V is TRBV19 and J is TRBJ2-1; possibly TRBD1 for D (6 bases). This CDR3 contains 13 residues. Germline assignment: CDR1 LNHDA and CDR2 SQIVND (reference sequence). The germline V and J ends were trimmed by 6 bases and 6 bases, with 12 bases remaining between them.

V usage is TRBV7-8 and J usage is TRBJ1-2, with D uncertain. This CDR3 is 13 amino acids long. Germline CDR1 is SGHVS and CDR2 is FQNEAQ. Trimming removed 1 base from V and 4 bases from J, with 7 bases in between. The CDR3 reads CASSLVDIYGYTF. The CDR3 bases are TGTGCCAGCAGCTTAGTTGACATCTATGGCTACACCTTC.

The chain carries TRBV9 and TRBJ1-2; maybe TRBD1 (5 bases). CDR1 is SGDLS, CDR2 YYNGEE, per germline. CDR3 length: 15 amino acids. V lost 4 bases to trimming and J lost 4 bases, with 17 bases between them. The CDR3 is CASSPGHQTSYGYTF. CDR3 in DNA: TGTGCCAGCAGCCCCGGACACCAGACCTCCTATGGCTACACCTTC.

The chain links TRBV11-2 to TRBJ2-3; no firm D call. This CDR3 spans 13 amino acids. The germline gives CDR1 SGHAT, CDR2 FQNNGV. Trimming stripped 5 bases from V and 4 bases from J, with 10 bases between. The CDR3 DNA follows: TGTGCCAGCAGCCCCTCTACGGCAGATACGCAGTATTTT. This translates into CASSPSTADTQYF.

The V and J genes are TRBV28 and TRBJ2-4; 9 bases match TRBD1. With V trimmed by 2 bases and J by 8 bases, 1 base remained unmatched. Germline CDR1 and CDR2: MDHEN and SYDVKM. This CDR3 contains 13 residues. CDR3 DNA sequence: TGTGCCAGCAGTTTAGACAGGGGGTACATTCAGTACTTC. Protein sequence: CASSLDRGYIQYF.

This clone was seen a handful of times. This sequence joins TRBV6-2 or TRBV6-3 and TRBJ2-1, with 11 bases aligning to TRBD2. The CDR3 spans 16 residues. J lost 6 bases, V lost 6 bases, and 10 bases had no gene match. CDR1 is MNHEY and CDR2 is SVGEGT in the germline V gene. Here the CDR3 reads CASSRSGRAVLNEQFF. The DNA for the CDR3 is TGTGCCAGCAGCCGTAGCGGGAGGGCCGTCCTCAATGAGCAGTTCTTC.

The V and J genes are TRBV5-4 and TRBJ2-3, with D unresolved. There are 12 residues in the CDR3. V lost 4 bases to trimming and J lost 2 bases, with 5 bases between them. Germline loops: CDR1 SGHNT, CDR2 YYREEE (reference sequence). As DNA, the CDR3 is TGTGCCAGCAGCCTCTACACAGATACGCAGTATTTT. Its protein is CASSLYTDTQYF.

This chain links TRBV11-2 with TRBJ2-7; a weak D match, TRBD1 (6 bases). V gave up 6 bases and J gave up 9 bases, with 18 bases separating them. CDR3 length: 13 residues. Germline CDR1 and CDR2: SGHAT and FQNNGV. CDR3: CASSRDVRGGQYF. CDR3 sequence (DNA): TGTGCCAGCAGTAGGGATGTCCGAGGGGGGCAGTACTTC.

V and J are TRBV19 and TRBJ2-1, with TRBD2 matching 7 bases. CDR3 length: 14 amino acids. CDR1 is LNHDA and CDR2 is SQIVND in the germline V gene (reference sequence). J was trimmed by 10 bases and V by 2 bases; bases with no gene match: 8. CDR3 in DNA: TGTGCCAGTAGTATATCGGGACTAAGTATAGAGCAGTTCTTC. As protein: CASSISGLSIEQFF.

The gene calls are TRBV14 and TRBJ2-7; D perhaps matches TRBD1 (7 bases). V lost 7 bases and J lost 4, with 17 bases in between. In germline, CDR1 is SGHDN, CDR2 FVKESK. This CDR3 contains 14 residues. CDR3 DNA: TGTGCCAGCAACAAACAGGGGCGGGGATACGAGCAGTACTTC. Translated: CASNKQGRGYEQYF.

The count of this clone is one. The genes are TRBV3-1 (or the pseudogene TRBV3-2) and TRBJ2-5; 11 bases are a match to TRBD2. With 8 bases clipped from V and 4 bases from J, the junction kept 9 bases outside the gene matches. CDR3 size: 15 residues. CDR1 and CDR2 from the germline V gene are LGHDT and YNNKEL (reference sequence). The DNA of the CDR3 is TGTGCCAGCTATAACTTAGCGGGAGGGCGAGAGACCCAGTACTTC. Translating it yields CASYNLAGGRETQYF.

This clone was seen a handful of times. The chain carries TRBV10-3 and TRBJ2-1, with 9 bases fitting TRBD2. Germline V gene sequence: CDR1 ENHRY, CDR2 SYGVKD. V trimming: 9 bases; J trimming: 3 bases; junction bases outside the gene matches: 6. This CDR3 region has 14 residues. CDR3 DNA: TGTGCCATGGCTAGCGGGGATTTCTACAATGAGCAGTTCTTC. It yields the protein CAMASGDFYNEQFF.

The rearrangement joins TRBV7-2 to TRBJ2-1; unclear D gene. Germline CDR1 SGHTA, CDR2 FQGNSA. The V gene lost 2 bases and the J gene lost 3 bases, with 8 bases spanning the gap. This CDR3 region has 14 residues. In nucleotides, the CDR3 is TGTGCCAGCAGCTTAATCCCCAACTACAATGAGCAGTTCTTC. This encodes CASSLIPNYNEQFF.

The chain has TRBV12-5 and TRBJ2-7, with TRBD1 matching over 10 bases. There are 13 residues in the CDR3. Unmatched junction bases numbered 4, after V lost 6 bases and J lost 5 bases. Germline CDR1 is LGHNT and CDR2 is FRNRAP. CDR3: CASGPDRGHEQYF. CDR3 nucleotide sequence: TGTGCTAGTGGACCTGACAGGGGGCACGAGCAGTACTTC.

The chain couples TRBV28 to TRBJ1-3; D might be TRBD1 (5 bases). V was pared by 4 bases and J by 0 bases, with 16 bases between. This CDR3 comprises 17 residues. Germline V gene lookup returns CDR1 MDHEN and CDR2 SYDVKM. Here the CDR3 reads CASSSPGHLLSGNTIYF. In nucleotides, the CDR3 is TGTGCCAGCAGTTCCCCAGGACACCTGCTCTCTGGAAACACCATATATTTT.

This rearrangement joins TRBV27 to TRBJ2-1; 7 nucleotides line up with TRBD2. In germline, CDR1 is MNHEY, CDR2 SMNVEV (reference sequence). This CDR3 is 14 amino acids long. After removal of 3 bases from V and 6 bases from J, the junction contained 5 bases not matched to a gene. CDR3 protein: CASSLFGRPNEQFF. CDR3 in DNA: TGTGCCAGCAGTTTGTTCGGGAGGCCCAATGAGCAGTTCTTC.

This chain connects TRBV5-1 to TRBJ2-1, with 10 bases identical to TRBD1. V was clipped by 4 bases and J by 2 bases; unmatched bases: 6. Looked up from germline, CDR1 is SGHRS and CDR2 is YFSETQ. The CDR3 extends over 16 amino acids. CDR3 region: CASSQPGQGTYNEQFF. The CDR3 coding sequence is TGCGCCAGCAGCCAGCCGGGACAGGGGACCTACAATGAGCAGTTCTTC. The complete variable domain, with remaining parts taken from reference TRBV5-1 and TRBJ2-1, reads KAGVTQTPRYLIKTRGQQVTLSCSPISGHRSVSWYQQTPGQGLQFLFEYFSETQRNKGNFPGRFSGRQFSNSRSEMNVSTLELGDSALYLCASSQPGQGTYNEQFFGPGTRLTVL.

The rearrangement uses TRBV19 and TRBJ2-5, with D possibly TRBD2 on 5 matching bases. Germline V gene data show CDR1 as LNHDA and CDR2 as SQIVND (reference sequence). V dropped 4 bases and J dropped 3 bases, with 12 bases sitting between them. This CDR3 contains 14 residues. The CDR3 nucleotides read TGTGCCAGTAGTAGAGGGCATTTCGAAGAGACCCAGTACTTC. Translation gives CASSRGHFEETQYF.

This clone was detected once. This chain links TRBV24-1 with TRBJ2-2, with D maybe TRBD1 (6 bases). V was shortened by 10 bases and J by 0 bases, with 11 bases between the two germline ends. This CDR3 has 14 residues. Germline V gives CDR1 KGHDR, CDR2 SFDVKD. DNA of the CDR3: TGTGCCACGGTGGACAGTACGAACACCGGGGAGCTGTTTTTT. This encodes CATVDSTNTGELFF.

This chain connects TRBV5-1 to TRBJ2-1; 15 bases line up with TRBD2. CDR3 length equals 15 residues. Germline V gene sequence: CDR1 SGHRS, CDR2 YFSETQ. Unmatched junction bases numbered 8, after V lost 1 base and J lost 15 bases. The CDR3 is CASSLTGLAGGGRFF. DNA for the CDR3: TGCGCCAGCAGCTTGACGGGACTAGCGGGAGGTGGGCGGTTCTTC.

The rearrangement uses TRBV7-2 and TRBJ1-3, with no clear D. CDR1 SGHTA and CDR2 FQGNSA come from the germline V gene. V was cut by 2 bases and J by 2 bases, with 7 bases left in between. CDR3 length: 14 amino acids. The CDR3 region has the DNA TGTGCCAGCAGCTTATCCCCAGCTGGAAACACCATATATTTT. Encoded protein: CASSLSPAGNTIYF.

This sequence joins TRBV24-1 and TRBJ1-5; no clear D. Germline V gene lookup returns CDR1 KGHDR and CDR2 SFDVKD. The V and J ends lost 4 bases and 7 bases respectively, with 7 bases between them. CDR3 length: 12 amino acids. CDR3: CATSEAGQPQHF. CDR3 sequence (DNA): TGTGCCACCAGTGAAGCGGGGCAGCCCCAGCATTTT.